Listed here are 28 T cell receptor beta chains from one sample, sequenced in a study of blood T cell repertoires in COVID-19. Generated by immunoSEQ multiplex PCR, the TCRdb table keeps only in-frame clones and is missing some. The repertoire has tens of thousands of clones, roughly 80% of them found once; the top ten carry under 20%. The material sequenced was peripheral blood. The receptors were sampled from a woman aged 55-75 years with acute or convalescent COVID-19.

This chain connects TRBV29-1 to TRBJ2-5, with 8 nucleotides matching TRBD2. V lost 2 bases, J lost 0 bases, and 2 bases stayed unmatched. CDR1 is SQVTM and CDR2 is ANQGSEA in the germline V gene. The CDR3 is made up of 14 amino acids. The CDR3: CSVESGGYQETQYF. DNA for the CDR3: TGCAGCGTTGAATCGGGGGGGTACCAAGAGACCCAGTACTTC.

The V gene is TRBV5-4, the J gene TRBJ2-7; 9 positions match TRBD2. Germline loops: CDR1 SGHNT, CDR2 YYREEE (reference sequence). V lost 0 bases, J lost 1 base, and 5 bases stayed unmatched. This CDR3 has 16 residues. CDR3 DNA sequence: TGTGCCAGCAGCTTGGCCTTGGCGGGGGGGTCCTACGAGCAGTACTTC. Translating it yields CASSLALAGGSYEQYF.

The chain is built from TRBV29-1 and TRBJ1-2; the D gene is possibly TRBD1 (6 bases). This CDR3 region has 12 residues. The V gene lost 2 bases and the J gene lost 2 bases, with 6 bases spanning the gap. Germline assignment: CDR1 SQVTM and CDR2 ANQGSEA. CDR3 region: CSVEQGNYGYTF. The CDR3 DNA reads TGCAGCGTTGAACAGGGGAACTATGGCTACACCTTC.

V and J are TRBV27 and TRBJ2-3; D is perhaps TRBD2 (5 bases). CDR1 is MNHEY and CDR2 is SMNVEV in the germline V gene (reference sequence). The CDR3 totals 17 residues. Trimming removed 4 bases from V and 0 bases from J, with 17 bases in between. The CDR3 region is CASSSPRGARSTDTQYF. CDR3 DNA sequence: TGTGCCAGCAGTTCCCCACGGGGAGCGCGCAGCACAGATACGCAGTATTTT.

CDR3 sequence: CASIRRRWRISTDTQYF. The CDR3 DNA is TGTGCCAGCATCCGAAGGAGGTGGCGGATTAGCACAGATACGCAGTATTTT. This rearrangement joins TRBV27 to TRBJ2-3, with D perhaps matching TRBD2 (5 bases). The CDR3 extends over 17 amino acids. Trimming removed 7 bases at V and 0 bases at J, with 20 bases between. Germline values: CDR1 MNHEY, CDR2 SMNVEV (reference sequence).

The rearrangement joins TRBV29-1 to TRBJ2-3, with TRBD1 matching 8 bases. V lost 3 bases and J lost 1; bases outside the gene matches: 3. Germline assignment: CDR1 SQVTM and CDR2 ANQGSEA. The CDR3 runs to 14 residues. The CDR3 is CSVDLTGGTDTQYF. Written as DNA, the CDR3 is TGCAGCGTTGACTTGACAGGGGGCACAGATACGCAGTATTTT.

V and J are TRBV24-1 and TRBJ2-3, with 13 nucleotides matching TRBD2. The CDR3 contains 19 residues. Germline trimming cut 4 bases from V and 1 base from J; bases unmatched to any gene: 10. Germline V gene lookup returns CDR1 KGHDR and CDR2 SFDVKD. CDR3 protein: CATSEETSGGALGTDTQYF. CDR3 DNA sequence: TGTGCCACCAGTGAGGAAACTAGCGGGGGGGCCCTGGGCACAGATACGCAGTATTTT.

The CDR3 loop reads CASSRGTGEHNEQFF. Here the CDR3 DNA reads TGTGCCAGCAGCCGTGGGACAGGGGAGCACAATGAGCAGTTCTTC. This chain links TRBV6-5 with TRBJ2-1; 10 bases match TRBD1. This CDR3 spans 15 amino acids. V lost 6 bases to trimming and J lost 5 bases; unmatched junction nucleotides: 7. Germline values: CDR1 MNHEY, CDR2 SVGAGI.

V usage is TRBV4-2 and J usage is TRBJ2-5; no clear D. This CDR3 contains 16 residues. Germline V gene data show CDR1 as LGHNA and CDR2 as YNFKEQ. The V end was cut by 1 base, the J end by 1 base, with 13 bases between. The chain's CDR3 is CASSQVGSRGQETQYF. The CDR3, as DNA: TGTGCCAGCAGCCAAGTGGGTTCCCGAGGCCAAGAGACCCAGTACTTC.

V is TRBV5-5 and J is TRBJ2-7; 10 bases are a match to TRBD1. The CDR3 totals 14 residues. Losses at the gene ends were 4 bases for V and 2 bases for J; bases not matched to a gene: 3. Germline V gene data show CDR1 as SGHKS and CDR2 as YYEKEE (reference sequence). The CDR3 loop reads CASSPGTGAYEQYF. CDR3 DNA: TGTGCCAGCAGCCCCGGGACAGGGGCCTACGAGCAGTACTTC.

The chain employs TRBV29-1 and TRBJ2-7, with TRBD2 identical over 9 bases. CDR3 length equals 14 residues. Germline trimming cut 4 bases from V and 3 bases from J; bases unmatched to any gene: 7. Germline V lookup: CDR1 SQVTM, CDR2 ANQGSEA. DNA of the CDR3: TGCAGCGTTGGTGCGGGGGGGGTGATCTACGAGCAGTACTTC. Protein product: CSVGAGGVIYEQYF.

The rearrangement joins TRBV19 to TRBJ1-3; D possibly corresponds to TRBD1 (6 bases). This CDR3 comprises 14 residues. Trimming shortened V by 10 bases and J by 1 base, and 14 bases separated the two germline ends. Germline CDR1 LNHDA, CDR2 SQIVND (reference sequence). CDR3 DNA sequence: TGTGCCACCTCCGCCGGGACATCTGGAAACACCATATATTTT. Residues: CATSAGTSGNTIYF.

The chain links TRBV7-2 to TRBJ1-4, with 9 bases lining up with TRBD1. This CDR3 is 15 amino acids long. The V gene end was trimmed by 1 base and the J gene end by 4 bases; junction bases not matched to a gene: 1. In germline, CDR1 is SGHTA, CDR2 FQGNSA. The CDR3 is CASSLDRGHNEKLFF. CDR3 coding DNA: TGTGCCAGCAGCTTAGACAGGGGGCATAATGAAAAACTGTTTTTT.

V is TRBV12-5 and J is TRBJ1-5, with TRBD1 matching 7 bases. With 4 bases clipped from V and 0 bases from J, the junction kept 18 bases outside the gene matches. Germline V gives CDR1 LGHNT, CDR2 FRNRAP. CDR3 length equals 20 residues. The CDR3 nucleotides are TGTGCTAGTGGTTGGGGGTTTAATACAGGGGTCGGTTATAGCAATCAGCCCCAGCATTTT. It is translated as CASGWGFNTGVGYSNQPQHF.

The J gene is TRBJ1-4, the V gene TRBV27; D perhaps matches TRBD1 (6 bases). V shed 6 bases and J shed 2 bases, with 16 bases lying between them. CDR1 is MNHEY, CDR2 SMNVEV, per germline (reference sequence). The CDR3 consists of 16 residues. DNA for the CDR3: TGTGCCAGCAGCAACAGGGCCGGGGTGACTAATGAAAAACTGTTTTTT. Amino acids: CASSNRAGVTNEKLFF.

This rearrangement joins TRBV7-2 to TRBJ1-1, with D perhaps TRBD1 (6 bases). This CDR3 has 15 amino acids. Germline V gene data show CDR1 as SGHTA and CDR2 as FQGNSA. V lost 1 base and J lost 5, with 14 bases in between. The CDR3 DNA follows: TGTGCCAGCAGCTTAGTGGGGACAACTATAACTGAAGCTTTCTTT. Translation: CASSLVGTTITEAFF.

CDR3: CASSIQGYSGANVLTF. DNA of the CDR3: TGTGCCAGCAGTATCCAGGGCTACTCTGGGGCCAACGTCCTGACTTTC. The genes are TRBV28 and TRBJ2-6; TRBD1 is a possible D gene (5 bases). This CDR3 has 16 residues. Per germline, CDR1 MDHEN and CDR2 SYDVKM. V lost 5 bases and J 0 bases, leaving 11 bases between the germline ends.

The chain is built from TRBV19 and TRBJ2-2; 9 bases map to TRBD1. CDR1 and CDR2 (germline): LNHDA, SQIVND (reference sequence). With 5 bases clipped from V and 10 bases from J, the junction kept 5 bases outside the gene matches. The CDR3 contains 13 residues. In DNA, the CDR3 is TGTGCCAGTAGTTGGGGACAGGGAAAGGAGCTGTTTTTT. This translates into CASSWGQGKELFF.

This clone has just one count. The chain links TRBV6-2 or TRBV6-3 to TRBJ2-1, with 10 bases identical to TRBD1. The junction had 5 bases not matched to a gene; V was cut back by 5 bases and J by 4 bases. The CDR3 runs to 15 residues. Germline CDR1 MNHEY, CDR2 SVGEGT. CDR3 sequence: CASSNRGQGYNEQFF. CDR3 DNA: TGTGCCAGCAGTAACCGGGGACAGGGGTACAATGAGCAGTTCTTC.

This sequence joins TRBV7-2 and TRBJ2-7, with D perhaps TRBD1 (5 bases). V shed 2 bases and J shed 6 bases, with 20 bases lying between them. Germline CDR1 SGHTA, CDR2 FQGNSA. There are 16 residues in the CDR3. The CDR3 DNA follows: TGTGCCAGCAGCTTATATTCAGGACAAATCGGCCTCGAGCAGTACTTC. The encoded protein is CASSLYSGQIGLEQYF.

This clone occurred a few times. J is TRBJ1-3 and V is TRBV4-1; no clear D. Trimming removed 0 bases at V and 4 bases at J, with 16 bases between. The CDR3 is made up of 17 amino acids. Germline CDR1 reads MGHRA; CDR2 reads YSYEKL. Here the CDR3 DNA reads TGCGCCAGCAGCCAAGATCGGTCGGTACTCGCCGGAAACACCATATATTTT. Translated: CASSQDRSVLAGNTIYF.

The chain has TRBV13 and TRBJ1-1; no clear D. Looked up from germline, CDR1 is PRHDT and CDR2 is FYEKMQ (reference sequence). V was trimmed by 4 bases and J by 0 bases, leaving 12 bases between them. The CDR3 spans 15 residues. The chain's CDR3 is CASSSEEAMNTEAFF. The CDR3 DNA is TGTGCCAGCAGCTCAGAGGAGGCCATGAACACTGAAGCTTTCTTT. The whole variable domain, filled in from reference TRBV13 and TRBJ1-1, reads AAGVIQSPRHLIKEKRETATLKCYPIPRHDTVYWYQQGPGQDPQFLISFYEKMQSDKGSIPDRFSAQQFSDYHSELNMSSLELGDSALYFCASSSEEAMNTEAFFGQGTRLTVV.

This clone came up a few times. The chain links TRBV6-1 to TRBJ2-7, with TRBD1 as a possible D gene (6 bases). V dropped 1 base and J dropped 6 bases, with 10 bases sitting between them. Germline values: CDR1 MNHNS, CDR2 SASEGT. This CDR3 region has 13 residues. The DNA of the CDR3 is TGTGCCAGCAGTGAAGTTACAGGGACCGAGCAGTACTTC. Translation gives CASSEVTGTEQYF.

The chain combines TRBV23-1 with TRBJ2-3, with 8 bases fitting TRBD1. TRBV23-1 is placed among ORFs of uncertain function. Unmatched junction bases numbered 6, after V lost 5 bases and J lost 2 bases. This CDR3 has 15 amino acids. In DNA, the CDR3 is TGCGCCAGCAGTGTCGGACAGGGCTACACAGATACGCAGTATTTT. Residues: CASSVGQGYTDTQYF.

The J gene is TRBJ2-7, the V gene TRBV10-3; TRBD2 is a possible D gene (5 bases). The CDR3 sequence is 11 residues long. V lost 6 bases, J lost 6 bases, and 9 bases lay in between. Germline V gives CDR1 ENHRY, CDR2 SYGVKD. For the CDR3, the DNA is TGTGCCATCAGGGAGGAGGTCGAGCAGTACTTC. Translating gives CAIREEVEQYF.

This clone was detected only a few times. The chain links TRBV15 to TRBJ1-1, with 10 bases that match TRBD1. Germline CDR1 reads LNHNV; CDR2 reads YYDKDF (reference sequence). CDR3 length: 16 residues. The V gene end was trimmed by 6 bases and the J gene end by 1 base; junction bases not matched to a gene: 8. CDR3 protein: CATRSYGQGENTEAFF. The CDR3 nucleotides are TGTGCCACCAGGTCCTACGGACAGGGGGAGAACACTGAAGCTTTCTTT. Full variable domain (rest looked up from reference TRBV15 and TRBJ1-1): DAMVIQNPRYQVTQFGKPVTLSCSQTLNHNVMYWYQQKSSQAPKLLFHYYDKDFNNEADTPDNFQSRRPNTSFCFLDIRSPGLGDTAMYLCATRSYGQGENTEAFFGQGTRLTVV.

The chain employs TRBV7-2 and TRBJ1-5, with TRBD1 matching over 7 bases. J lost 0 bases, V lost 5 bases, and 4 bases had no gene match. CDR1 and CDR2 from the germline V gene are SGHTA and FQGNSA. CDR3 length: 15 amino acids. Written as DNA, the CDR3 is TGTGCCAGCAGCGCTCGACAGGGTAGCAATCAGCCCCAGCATTTT. Encoded protein: CASSARQGSNQPQHF.

The V gene is TRBV5-6, the J gene TRBJ1-2; possible D gene TRBD1, 5 bases. The CDR3 contains 14 residues. Germline loops: CDR1 SGHDT, CDR2 YYEEEE. Trimming took off 0 bases at V and 4 bases at J, with 10 bases between the two ends. The CDR3 DNA sequence: TGTGCCAGCAGCTTGGCCAGGAGGGGCTATGGCTACACCTTC. It encodes CASSLARRGYGYTF.